This TCR beta chain was observed in a study of blood T cell repertoires in COVID-19 (dated by TCRdb to between 2020 and 2021). With respect to the entire study: The collaborator samples originated in the United States, Italy and Spain and spanned the acute and convalescent phases of COVID-19. The material from the prospective study consisted of cDNA or gDNA derived from T cells, B-cell-depleted T cells, or PBMCs. Where available, HLA class I and class II types were obtained from metadata supplied by the sample provider rather than from assay-based typing. The samples were drawn from two sources: the first 160 participants of the ongoing ImmuneRACE study, and 1,200 or so subjects contributed by 6 global collaborators. The repertoires were released in a freely available public database intended as a resource for research on the immune response to SARS-CoV-2. Nearly every sample came with metadata listing a de-identified subject ID, COVID-19 status, age in years and sex. The dataset comprised deeply sampled blood TCRbeta repertoires from subjects exposed to, actively infected with, or recovered from COVID-19.

The collaborating institutions used their own protocols to collect whole blood in K2EDTA tubes. For TCRbeta analysis, collaborators shipped samples as frozen whole blood, isolated PBMCs, or DNA extracted from either of those sample types. From cysteine to phenylalanine, the CDR3 is 16 amino acids long. The only DNA kept is the CDR3, 48 bases in frame from the first base. V gives up 1 base and J gives up 5 bases, and the segment between their germline ends measures 17 bases. Looking up the germline V gene yields CDR1 SGHTA and CDR2 FQGNSA. Overall results and qualifications from the work: The quantity of clinical and demographic metadata differed by source and by participant and was supplied without curation.

TCRbeta CDR3 regions were amplified from genomic DNA using the immunoSEQ Assay, a bias-controlled multiplex PCR. Under the source paper's analysis protocol: Nucleated cell counts per sample were estimated from amplification of reference gene primers within the assay. Sequence reads were collapsed and filtered to measure the absolute abundance of every unique TCRbeta CDR3 rearrangement. Productive Simpson clonality was computed per sample as the square root of Simpson's diversity index over productive rearrangements. TCRdb took this table from immuneACCESS and kept in-frame rearrangements with V and J called. Such tables lack part of the clones; where checked against another copy, unresolved V genes explain under half of the gap, and the rest is unexplained. The V and J calls and clone size are taken from that table; D and trimming were inferred from the DNA. In all, the sample holds 80,000 to 85,000 clones, and just over 85% of those were seen once. Together, the top ten hold roughly 4.8% of the sample.

Turning to this clone: Its recognized antigen is unknown. No base qualities exist here, and no much larger clone lies one base off it.

The sequence joins TRBV7-2 to TRBJ1-1; no confident D gene assignment can be made. The specimen sequenced was peripheral blood. This receptor was obtained from an elderly woman with acute or convalescent COVID-19. The CDR3 has the sequence CASSLVGLNRGTEAFF. The DNA sequence is given as TGTGCCAGCAGCTTAGTCGGTCTAAATCGCGGGACTGAAGCTTTCTTT.